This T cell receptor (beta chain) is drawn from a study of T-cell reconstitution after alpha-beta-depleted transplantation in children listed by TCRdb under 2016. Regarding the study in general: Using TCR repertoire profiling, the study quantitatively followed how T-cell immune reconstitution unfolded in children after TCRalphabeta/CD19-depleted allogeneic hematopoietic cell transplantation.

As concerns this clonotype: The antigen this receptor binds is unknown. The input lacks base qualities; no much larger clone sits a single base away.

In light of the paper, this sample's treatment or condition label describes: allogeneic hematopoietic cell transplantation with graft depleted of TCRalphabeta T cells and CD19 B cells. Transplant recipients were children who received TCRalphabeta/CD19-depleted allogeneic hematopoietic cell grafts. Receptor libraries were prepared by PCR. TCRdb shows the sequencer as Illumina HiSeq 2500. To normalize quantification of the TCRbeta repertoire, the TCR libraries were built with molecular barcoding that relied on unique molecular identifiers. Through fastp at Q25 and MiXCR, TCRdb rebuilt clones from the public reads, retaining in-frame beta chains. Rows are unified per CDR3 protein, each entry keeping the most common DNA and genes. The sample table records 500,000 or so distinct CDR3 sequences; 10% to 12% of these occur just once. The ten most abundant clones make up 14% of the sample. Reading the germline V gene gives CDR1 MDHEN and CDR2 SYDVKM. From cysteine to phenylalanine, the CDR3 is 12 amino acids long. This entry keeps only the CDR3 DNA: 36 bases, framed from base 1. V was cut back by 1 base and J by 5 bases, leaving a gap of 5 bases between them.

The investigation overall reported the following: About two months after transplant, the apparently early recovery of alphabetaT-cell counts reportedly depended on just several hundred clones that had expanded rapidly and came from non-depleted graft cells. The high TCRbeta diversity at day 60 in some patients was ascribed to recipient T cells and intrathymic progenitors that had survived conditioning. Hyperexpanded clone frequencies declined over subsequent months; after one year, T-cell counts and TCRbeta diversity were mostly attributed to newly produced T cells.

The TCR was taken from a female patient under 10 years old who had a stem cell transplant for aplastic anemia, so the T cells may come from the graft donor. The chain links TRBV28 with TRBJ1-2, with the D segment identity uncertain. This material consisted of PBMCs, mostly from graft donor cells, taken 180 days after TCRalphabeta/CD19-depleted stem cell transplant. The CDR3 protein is CASSLSEYGYTF. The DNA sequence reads TGTGCCAGCAGTTTATCCGAGTATGGCTACACCTTC.